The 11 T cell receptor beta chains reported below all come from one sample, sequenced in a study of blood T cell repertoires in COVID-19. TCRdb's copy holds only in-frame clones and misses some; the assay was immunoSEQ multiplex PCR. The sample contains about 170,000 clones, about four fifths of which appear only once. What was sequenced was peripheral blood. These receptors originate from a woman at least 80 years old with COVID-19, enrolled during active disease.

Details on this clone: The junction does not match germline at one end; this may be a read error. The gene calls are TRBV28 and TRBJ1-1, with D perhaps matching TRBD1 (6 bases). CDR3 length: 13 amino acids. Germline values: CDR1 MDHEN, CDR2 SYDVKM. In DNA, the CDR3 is TGTGCCTGCAGGGGCGCTATGAACACTGAAGCTTTCTTT. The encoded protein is CACRGAMNTEAFF.

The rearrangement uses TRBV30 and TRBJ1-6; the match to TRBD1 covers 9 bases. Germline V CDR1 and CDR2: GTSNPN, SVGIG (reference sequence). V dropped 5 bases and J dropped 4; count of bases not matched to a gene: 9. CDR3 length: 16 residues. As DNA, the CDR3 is TGTGCCTGGGAGAATTCGGACAGGGGATATAATTCACCCCTCCACTTT. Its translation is CAWENSDRGYNSPLHF.

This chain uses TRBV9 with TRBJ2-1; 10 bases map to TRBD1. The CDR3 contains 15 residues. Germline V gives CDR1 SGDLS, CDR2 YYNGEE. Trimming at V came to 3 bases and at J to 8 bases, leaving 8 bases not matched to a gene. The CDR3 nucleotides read TGTGCCAGCAGCGACCGGGACAGGGGTTTCGATGAGCAGTTCTTC. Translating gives CASSDRDRGFDEQFF.

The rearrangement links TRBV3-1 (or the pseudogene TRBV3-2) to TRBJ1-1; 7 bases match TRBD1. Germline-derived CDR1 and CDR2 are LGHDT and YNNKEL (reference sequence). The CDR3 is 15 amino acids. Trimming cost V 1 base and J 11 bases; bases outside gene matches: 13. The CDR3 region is CASSQATGISLRAFF. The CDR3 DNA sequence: TGTGCCAGCAGCCAAGCGACAGGGATATCGCTGCGGGCTTTCTTT.

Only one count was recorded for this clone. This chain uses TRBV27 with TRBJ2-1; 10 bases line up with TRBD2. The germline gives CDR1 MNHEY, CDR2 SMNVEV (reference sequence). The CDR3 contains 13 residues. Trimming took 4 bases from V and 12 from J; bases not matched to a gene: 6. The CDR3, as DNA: TGTGCCAGCAGTTGGCGGGTAGCGGGGGGGCAGTTCTTC. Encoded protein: CASSWRVAGGQFF.

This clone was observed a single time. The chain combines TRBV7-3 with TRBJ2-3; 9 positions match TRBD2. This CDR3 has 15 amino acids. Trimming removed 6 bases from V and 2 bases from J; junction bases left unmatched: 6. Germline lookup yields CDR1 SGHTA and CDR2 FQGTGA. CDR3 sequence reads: CASSGVAGDTDTQYF. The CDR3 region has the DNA TGTGCCAGCAGTGGGGTAGCGGGAGACACAGATACGCAGTATTTT.

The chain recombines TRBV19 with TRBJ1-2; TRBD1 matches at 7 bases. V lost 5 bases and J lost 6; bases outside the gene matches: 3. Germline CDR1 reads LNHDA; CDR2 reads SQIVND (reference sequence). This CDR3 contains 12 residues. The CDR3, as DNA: TGTGCCAGTAGTCTGGACAGGAATGGCTACACCTTC. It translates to CASSLDRNGYTF.

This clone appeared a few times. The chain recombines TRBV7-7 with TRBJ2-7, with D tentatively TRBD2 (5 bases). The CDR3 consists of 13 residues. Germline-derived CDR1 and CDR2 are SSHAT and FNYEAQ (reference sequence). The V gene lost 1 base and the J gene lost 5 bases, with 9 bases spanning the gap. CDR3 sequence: CASSLEAGHEQYF. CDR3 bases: TGTGCCAGCAGCTTAGAGGCGGGCCACGAGCAGTACTTC.

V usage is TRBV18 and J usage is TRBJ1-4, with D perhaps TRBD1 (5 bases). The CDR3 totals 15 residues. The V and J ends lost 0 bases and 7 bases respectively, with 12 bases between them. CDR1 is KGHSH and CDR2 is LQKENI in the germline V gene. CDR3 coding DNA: TGTGCCAGCTCACCACCGAACAGGAAGGGTGAAAAACTGTTTTTT. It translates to CASSPPNRKGEKLFF.

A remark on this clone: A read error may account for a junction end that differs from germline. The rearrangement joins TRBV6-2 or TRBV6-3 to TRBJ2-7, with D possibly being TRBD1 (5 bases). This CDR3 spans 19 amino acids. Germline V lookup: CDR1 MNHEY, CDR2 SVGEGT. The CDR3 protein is CASSYRMGQGIVSSDEQYF. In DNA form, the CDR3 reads TGTGCCAGCAGTTATAGAATGGGGCAGGGAATCGTCTCCTCCGACGAGCAGTACTTC.

CDR3 bases: TGTGCCAGCAGTGGGGGCTATTGGAGCACTGAAGCTTTCTTT. Translating gives CASSGGYWSTEAFF. The rearrangement links TRBV28 to TRBJ1-1; D might be TRBD1 (6 bases). CDR1 is MDHEN, CDR2 SYDVKM, per germline. This CDR3 is 14 amino acids long. V shed 5 bases and J shed 4 bases, with 14 bases lying between them.